This TCR beta chain came from a study of T cell clones after liver transplantation. Study conclusions and caveats: In most of the 8 subjects, circulating graft-donor-reactive CD4 TCRbeta sequences fell significantly after transplant. Compared with third party-reactive sequences, donor-reactive ones declined more, independent of withdrawal success.

Trimming cost V 2 bases and J 4 bases, with 12 bases left between them. Germline V CDR1 and CDR2: SGHAT, FQNNGV. The CDR3 is 15 amino acids. This clone has only one observation. Antigen: not known. Data came from immunoSEQ multiplex PCR; TCRdb stores just in-frame clones and leaves some out. The repertoire has 75,000 to 100,000 clones, 65% to 85% of them found once; the top ten carry 0.4% to 0.6%. The source was CD4+ T cells from blood, collected approximately 3.5 years after liver transplant. This TCR was sampled from a human patient who received a liver transplant. The graft donor may be the source of some T cells. The chain has TRBV11-2 and TRBJ1-5; D is possibly TRBD1 (5 bases). The CDR3 is CASSLWGDSNQPQHF. The CDR3 nucleotides are TGTGCCAGCAGCTTATGGGGGGATAGTAATCAGCCCCAGCATTTT.